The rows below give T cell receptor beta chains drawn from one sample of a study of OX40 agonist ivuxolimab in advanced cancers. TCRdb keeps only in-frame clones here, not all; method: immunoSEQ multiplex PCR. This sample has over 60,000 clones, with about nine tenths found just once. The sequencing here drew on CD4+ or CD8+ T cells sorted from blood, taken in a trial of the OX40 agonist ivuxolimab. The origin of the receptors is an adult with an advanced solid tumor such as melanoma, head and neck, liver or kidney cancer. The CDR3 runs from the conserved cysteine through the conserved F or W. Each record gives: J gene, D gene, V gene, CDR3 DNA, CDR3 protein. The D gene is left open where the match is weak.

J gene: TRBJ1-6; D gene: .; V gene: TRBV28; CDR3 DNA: TGTGCCAGCAGTTCCGCAGGCGCAAGCTCCTATAATTCACCCCTCCACTTT; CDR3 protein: CASSSAGASSYNSPLHF
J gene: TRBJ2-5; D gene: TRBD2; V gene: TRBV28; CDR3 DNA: TGTGCCAGCAGTACCCCGACTAGCGTCCAAGAGACCCAGTACTTC; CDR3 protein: CASSTPTSVQETQYF
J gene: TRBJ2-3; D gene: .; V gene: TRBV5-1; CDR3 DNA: TGCGCCAGCAGCTTGGATGGTGACACTAGCACAGATACGCAGTATTTT; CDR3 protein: CASSLDGDTSTDTQYF
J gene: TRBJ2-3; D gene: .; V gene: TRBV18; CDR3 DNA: TGTGCCAGCTCACCACCTGTTGGTTCAGATACGCAGTATTTT; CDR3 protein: CASSPPVGSDTQYF
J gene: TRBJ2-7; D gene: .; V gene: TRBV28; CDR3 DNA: TGTGCCAGTTCCCGGCCAGTACAATCCTACGAGCAGTACTTC; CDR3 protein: CASSRPVQSYEQYF
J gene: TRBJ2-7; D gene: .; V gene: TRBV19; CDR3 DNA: TGTGCCAGTAGTATAACGGTGGGGTACGAGCAGTACTTC; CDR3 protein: CASSITVGYEQYF
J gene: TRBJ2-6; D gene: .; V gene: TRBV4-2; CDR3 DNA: TGTGCCAGCAGCTTACATAGCTCTGGGGCCAACGTCCTGACTTTC; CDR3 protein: CASSLHSSGANVLTF
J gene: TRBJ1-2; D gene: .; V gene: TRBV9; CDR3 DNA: TGTGCCAGCAGCGCCATTTATTCGGGGGCTGGCTACACCTTC; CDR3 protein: CASSAIYSGAGYTF
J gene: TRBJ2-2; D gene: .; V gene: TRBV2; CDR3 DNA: TGTGCCAGCAGTGACTCTGGGGGGACCGGGGAGCTGTTTTTT; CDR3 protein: CASSDSGGTGELFF
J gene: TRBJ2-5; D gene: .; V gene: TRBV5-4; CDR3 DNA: TGTGCCAGCACCTTCTCGGGACCTACACCTCAAGAGACCCAGTACTTC; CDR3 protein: CASTFSGPTPQETQYF
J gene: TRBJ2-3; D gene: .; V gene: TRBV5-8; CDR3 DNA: TGTGCCAGCAGCTTGGACGTTACAGATACGCAGTATTTT; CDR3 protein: CASSLDVTDTQYF
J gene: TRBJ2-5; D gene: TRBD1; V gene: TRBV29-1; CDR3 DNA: TGCAGCGCCGGACAGGCCATGTACCAAGAGACCCAGTACTTC; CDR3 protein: CSAGQAMYQETQYF